This TCR beta chain was observed in a study of T cells in women clearing cervical HPV infection. Study conclusions and caveats: Combining TCR richness with V gene abundances gave roughly 0.8 AUC. Repertoire richness, not evenness, was significantly elevated in CIN3+ cases versus controls.

As concerns this clone: Its antigen remains unidentified. The missing CDR3 end, 3 residues past where the read stops, is filled in from the germline J gene.

The data were produced by immunoSEQ multiplex PCR, yet TCRdb's version contains in-frame clones alone and is incomplete. Its clone listing holds about 40,000 clones. V was pared by 5 bases and J by 2 bases, with 5 bases between. The CDR3 totals 12 residues. The germline CDR1 and CDR2 sequences are SGHVS and FNYEAQ. The chain has TRBV7-6 and TRBJ2-3, with no clear D. This clonotype was sampled from a woman between 18 and 69 years old with a cervical HPV16 infection that either progressed to CIN3+ or cleared (not recorded which). Sequencing was done on a sample of blood buffy coat. CDR3 sequence: CASSAYTDTQYF. The covered CDR3 bases are TGTGCCAGCAGCGCCTACACAGATACG.